A single T cell receptor (beta chain) is shown here with its context. The record originates from a study of blood T cell repertoires in COVID-19. Germline assignment: CDR1 SGHRS and CDR2 YFSETQ. Losses at the gene ends were 4 bases for V and 2 bases for J; bases not matched to a gene: 5. CDR3 length: 15 amino acids. Authors' processing steps: Nucleated cell counts were estimated from reference gene primer amplification. The repertoire was sequenced with immunoSEQ multiplex PCR; TCRdb's copy has only in-frame clones and lacks some. That table furnishes V, J and clone size, whereas the DNA furnished D and trimming. This table holds 140,000 or so clones, around 90% found once.

The TCR sequence derives from a woman aged 50 to 65 with acute or convalescent COVID-19. Sequencing was performed on peripheral blood. The chain has TRBV5-1 and TRBJ2-1; 8 bases match TRBD2. The CDR3 is CASSPDGGAYNEQFF. DNA of the CDR3: TGCGCCAGCAGCCCGGACGGGGGGGCCTACAATGAGCAGTTCTTC.